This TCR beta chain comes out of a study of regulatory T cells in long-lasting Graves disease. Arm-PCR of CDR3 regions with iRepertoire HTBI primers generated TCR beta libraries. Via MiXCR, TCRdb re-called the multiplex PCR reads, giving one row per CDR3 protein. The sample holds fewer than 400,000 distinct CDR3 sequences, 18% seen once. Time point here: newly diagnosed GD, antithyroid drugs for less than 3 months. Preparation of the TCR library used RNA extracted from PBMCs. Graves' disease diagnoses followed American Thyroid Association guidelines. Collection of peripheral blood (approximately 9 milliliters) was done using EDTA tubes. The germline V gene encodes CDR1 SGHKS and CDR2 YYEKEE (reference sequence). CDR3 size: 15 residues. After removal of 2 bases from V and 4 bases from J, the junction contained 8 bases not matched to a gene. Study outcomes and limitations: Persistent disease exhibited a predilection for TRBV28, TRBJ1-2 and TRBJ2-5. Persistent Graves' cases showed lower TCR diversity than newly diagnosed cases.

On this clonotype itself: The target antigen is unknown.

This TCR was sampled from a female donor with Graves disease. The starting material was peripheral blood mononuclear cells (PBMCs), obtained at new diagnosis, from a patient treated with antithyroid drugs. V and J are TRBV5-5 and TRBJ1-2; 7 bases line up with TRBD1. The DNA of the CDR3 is TGTGCCAGCAGCTTAGGGGACAGCGGATTCTATGGCTACACCTTC. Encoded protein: CASSLGDSGFYGYTF.